A single sample gave rise to the 5 T cell receptor beta chains below, sequenced in a study of blood T cell repertoires in COVID-19. Method: immunoSEQ multiplex PCR; TCRdb's copy keeps in-frame clones and lacks some. The sample lists hundreds of thousands of clones, 83% occurring once. The sequenced sample consisted of PBMCs or T cells enriched from blood (not recorded which). These receptors originate from a woman in her forties or fifties who had been exposed to COVID-19.

This chain uses TRBV7-9 with TRBJ1-2; 7 bases fit TRBD1. The CDR3 has 14 residues. Germline V gene sequence: CDR1 SEHNR, CDR2 FQNEAQ (reference sequence). The trim removed 0 bases at V and 7 bases at J, leaving 5 bases unmatched. DNA for the CDR3: TGTGCCAGCAGCTTAGCCCGGGACAGTGGTGGCTACACCTTC. Protein product: CASSLARDSGGYTF.

The V gene is TRBV6-5, the J gene TRBJ2-4; 7 nucleotides line up with TRBD2. This CDR3 comprises 15 residues. Germline V lookup: CDR1 MNHEY, CDR2 SVGAGI. The trim removed 6 bases at V and 3 bases at J, leaving 8 bases unmatched. Here the CDR3 reads CASRREQRGKNIQYF. CDR3 coding DNA: TGTGCCAGCAGGCGGGAGCAGCGGGGCAAAAACATTCAGTACTTC.

The V gene is TRBV29-1, the J gene TRBJ1-1; the D gene is possibly TRBD1 (5 bases). This CDR3 has 13 amino acids. The germline V and J ends were trimmed by 7 bases and 4 bases, with 16 bases remaining between them. Germline CDR1 reads SQVTM; CDR2 reads ANQGSEA. The CDR3 nucleotides are TGCAGCGCAACGGGACTATCGGGCACTGAAGCTTTCTTT. Translated: CSATGLSGTEAFF.

This chain uses TRBV6-5 with TRBJ1-3, with TRBD1 as a possible D gene (5 bases). From germline, CDR1 is MNHEY and CDR2 SVGAGI. The CDR3 extends over 14 amino acids. Trimming pared 8 bases from V and 3 bases from J, leaving 14 bases between. This chain's CDR3 is CASAGHPVGNTIYF. DNA of the CDR3: TGTGCCAGCGCTGGACACCCAGTTGGAAACACCATATATTTT.

This clone was seen a few times. The chain is built from TRBV15 and TRBJ2-1; D not certain. Per germline, CDR1 LNHNV and CDR2 YYDKDF (reference sequence). The CDR3 consists of 12 residues. V lost 5 bases to trimming and J lost 4 bases, with 6 bases between them. The DNA of the CDR3 is TGTGCCACCAGCGCCGGGTACAATGAGCAGTTCTTC. Protein sequence: CATSAGYNEQFF.